Listed below are T cell receptor beta chains from one sample, sequenced in a study of shared clonotypes between healthy human individuals. This table comes from immunoSEQ multiplex PCR, and its TCRdb copy is limited to in-frame clones, with some not included. The repertoire includes 2 million to 2.5 million clones, 93% of them detected once, and more than 0.35% sits in the top ten. The sample consisted of naive CD4+ T cells from PBMCs. The receptors here all came from a man aged 18 to 35 in good health. Some clones in this sample may be carry-over from other donors' samples. Each CDR3 is given with its conserved first and last residue. Each record gives: clone size, V gene, J gene, D gene, CDR3 protein, CDR3 DNA. A D gene is named only where the DNA matches it firmly. Not all rows give a size; the values are once, few, many and, for expanded clones, a class.

>.|TRBV11-2|TRBJ1-3|.
CASSSTVSSGNTIYF
TGTGCCAGCAGCTCGACAGTGAGCTCTGGAAACACCATATATTTT
>.|TRBV30|TRBJ2-7|TRBD1
CAWGTGAYEQYF
TGTGCCTGGGGGACAGGGGCCTACGAGCAGTACTTC
>.|TRBV9|TRBJ2-5|.
CASSVAPSQETQYF
TGTGCCAGCAGCGTCGCGCCTTCCCAAGAGACCCAGTACTTC
>.|TRBV19|TRBJ2-7|TRBD1
CASSITGPGTGSSYEQYF
TGTGCCAGTAGTATCACCGGACCCGGGACAGGGAGCTCCTACGAGCAGTACTTC
>once|TRBV6-5|TRBJ2-3|.
CASNFNRRNTDTQYF
TGTGCCAGCAACTTTAACCGCAGGAACACAGATACGCAGTATTTT
>.|TRBV7-4|TRBJ1-2|.
CASSRPLGVSNYGYTF
TGTGCCAGCAGCCGCCCCTTAGGGGTTTCTAACTATGGCTACACCTTC
>.|TRBV15|TRBJ2-7|.
CATSEGLAAYEQYF
TGTGCCACCAGCGAAGGACTTGCCGCCTACGAGCAGTACTTC
>.|TRBV6-5|TRBJ1-3|.
CASRDPLGGNTIYF
TGTGCCAGCAGGGACCCCCTGGGTGGAAACACCATATATTTT
>.|TRBV30|TRBJ1-6|.
CAWMIHYNSPLHF
TGTGCCTGGATGATACACTATAATTCACCCCTCCACTTT
>once|TRBV27|TRBJ2-3|TRBD1
CASSQRQGTTQNTQYF
TGTGCCAGCAGTCAAAGACAGGGGACAACACAGAATACGCAGTATTTT
>.|TRBV7-9|TRBJ2-5|.
CASSLRKGEEETQYF
TGTGCCAGCAGCTTAAGGAAGGGCGAGGAAGAGACCCAGTACTTC
>.|TRBV5-1|TRBJ2-1|.
CASSTLTGTDHNEQFF
TGCGCCAGCAGCACCTTAACCGGGACTGATCACAATGAGCAGTTCTTC
>.|TRBV27|TRBJ2-5|.
CASSIRGLLETQYF
TGTGCCAGCAGCATTAGGGGTCTTTTGGAGACCCAGTACTTC
>.|TRBV15|TRBJ2-1|.
CATSRDVALDYNEQFF
TGTGCCACCAGCAGAGACGTAGCATTGGACTACAATGAGCAGTTCTTC
>few|TRBV30|TRBJ1-5|TRBD1
CAWSITGGNQPQHF
TGTGCCTGGAGTATCACAGGGGGAAATCAGCCCCAGCATTTT
>once|TRBV2|TRBJ1-3|.
CASSAQPGTIYF
TGTGCCAGCAGTGCACAGCCGGGCACCATATATTTT
>.|TRBV7-3|TRBJ2-5|TRBD1
CASSSGQGRRETQYF
TGTGCCAGCAGCTCCGGACAGGGAAGGAGAGAGACCCAGTACTTC
>.|TRBV2|TRBJ2-1|TRBD2
CASKGLAGVNEQFF
TGTGCCAGCAAGGGACTAGCGGGCGTAAATGAGCAGTTCTTC
>.|TRBV28|TRBJ1-1|.
CASSLYLGKNTEAFF
TGTGCCAGCAGTTTATACCTGGGCAAGAACACTGAAGCTTTCTTT
>.|TRBV7-9|TRBJ1-3|.
CASSRDGSFSGNTIYF
TGTGCCAGCAGTAGAGACGGATCCTTCTCTGGAAACACCATATATTTT
>once|TRBV9|TRBJ2-3|TRBD2
CASSALSGRWTDTQYF
TGTGCCAGCAGCGCCCTTAGCGGGAGGTGGACAGATACGCAGTATTTT
>.|TRBV30|TRBJ1-3|.
CAWSQGSIYF
TGTGCCTGGAGTCAGGGGTCCATATATTTT
>.|TRBV5-1|TRBJ2-7|TRBD2
CASSLWTSGDYEQYF
TGCGCCAGCAGCCTTTGGACTAGCGGGGACTACGAGCAGTACTTC
>.|TRBV28|TRBJ2-3|TRBD1
CASSLPQGGTDTQYF
TGTGCCAGCAGTTTACCACAGGGGGGTACAGATACGCAGTATTTT
>.|TRBV6-5|TRBJ2-1|TRBD2
CASRGVAGGYNEQFF
TGTGCCAGCAGGGGGGTAGCGGGAGGGTACAATGAGCAGTTCTTC
>.|TRBV25-1|TRBJ2-7|.
CASSEYEGRGNYEQYF
TGTGCCAGCAGTGAATATGAAGGGCGGGGAAACTACGAGCAGTACTTC
>.|TRBV11-2|TRBJ1-5|.
CASSLDGNQPQHF
TGTGCCAGCAGCTTAGATGGTAATCAGCCCCAGCATTTT
>.|TRBV23-1|TRBJ1-1|.
CASSQSRFIVRNTEAFF
TGCGCCAGCAGTCAATCGAGGTTCATTGTACGGAACACTGAAGCTTTCTTT
>.|TRBV7-8|TRBJ1-1|TRBD1
CASSQPGTGGRAFF
TGTGCCAGCAGCCAACCGGGGACAGGGGGTCGAGCTTTCTTT
>once|TRBV2|TRBJ2-2|.
CASSEAGVPGELFF
TGTGCCAGCAGTGAAGCAGGGGTCCCCGGGGAGCTGTTTTTT